This T cell receptor beta chain is from a study of metastatic and nonmetastatic thyroid tumors. At the level of the study: Repertoires from malignant and benign thyroid patients were compared across blood and tumor or nodule tissue. Study-wide results and caveats: Reports indicated that malignant thyroid tumors showed significantly higher TCR beta diversity than benign nodules did, in blood and tumor.

Prior to thyroid surgery, none of the patients had received any treatment. This clone was picked up a small number of times. Its specificity is unknown. Source study methods: The study built a papillary thyroid cancer distant-metastasis classifier from CDR3 differences across clinicopathological groups. Using MiXCR, TCRdb reanalyzed the PCR reads. The V and J calls follow TCRdb's processing rather than the paper's. The profile shows roughly 35,000 clones, 35% of them singletons. V was pared by 0 bases and J by 4 bases, with 3 bases of the junction left unmatched. The CDR3 contains 15 residues. The V gene's germline CDR1 is SGHRS and CDR2 YFSETQ.

The source material was tumor tissue. This chain connects TRBV5-1 to TRBJ2-3; 9 bases are a match to TRBD1. The TCR was taken from a female donor with papillary thyroid cancer or a benign thyroid nodule (not recorded which). Some clones in this sample may be carry-over from other donors' samples. CDR3 nucleotides: TGCGCCAGCAGCTTGGTGGGACAGGGCGCAGATACGCAGTATTTT. Translation: CASSLVGQGADTQYF.